The 15 T cell receptor beta chains below were found in one sample sequenced in a study of cytomegalovirus exposure and HLA in healthy donors. Primers: 60 Vbeta forward and 13 Jbeta reverse. The repertoire was sequenced with immunoSEQ multiplex PCR; TCRdb's copy has only in-frame clones and lacks some. This sample has around 110,000 clones, with about 80% found just once. The material sequenced was PBMCs. These receptor sequences come from a man under 40 in good health and CMV-seropositive.

This clone was seen a handful of times. This chain uses TRBV9 with TRBJ2-1, with 7 bases matching TRBD1. The CDR3 is made up of 16 amino acids. CDR1 is SGDLS and CDR2 is YYNGEE in the germline V gene. Unmatched junction bases numbered 13, after V lost 6 bases and J lost 4 bases. CDR3 bases: TGTGCCAGCACCCCAAGTGATGACAGGGCTTACAATGAGCAGTTCTTC. Amino acids: CASTPSDDRAYNEQFF. Looking up the rest from reference TRBV9 and TRBJ2-1 gives the full variable domain: DSGVTQTPKHLITATGQRVTLRCSPRSGDLSVYWYQQSLDQGLQFLIQYYNGEERAKGNILERFSAQQFPDLHSELNLSSLELGDSALYFCASTPSDDRAYNEQFFGPGTRLTVL.

The rearrangement joins TRBV27 to TRBJ1-2; 8 bases align to TRBD1. V was pared by 3 bases and J by 8 bases, with 8 bases of the junction left unmatched. The CDR3 contains 14 residues. CDR1 MNHEY and CDR2 SMNVEV come from the germline V gene (reference sequence). CDR3 coding DNA: TGTGCCAGCAGTTTCCTAGGACAGGGCAGAGGCTACACCTTC. This codes for CASSFLGQGRGYTF.

The chain recombines TRBV4-3 with TRBJ1-4; 7 bases line up with TRBD1. CDR3 length: 18 residues. Germline V gives CDR1 LGHNA, CDR2 YSLEER. The V gene end was trimmed by 0 bases and the J gene end by 3 bases; junction bases not matched to a gene: 10. This CDR3 reads CASSQDPPRGRANEKLFF. CDR3 coding DNA: TGCGCCAGCAGCCAAGATCCGCCTAGGGGGCGGGCTAATGAAAAACTGTTTTTT.

Only one count was recorded for this clone. The CDR3 region is CASSASRTNYYEQYF. CDR3 coding DNA: TGTGCCAGCTCCGCGTCCAGGACAAATTATTACGAGCAGTACTTC. The chain is built from TRBV18 and TRBJ2-7; D is possibly TRBD1 (5 bases). CDR3 length: 15 residues. Germline V gene lookup returns CDR1 KGHSH and CDR2 LQKENI. Deletions cut 6 bases from V and 4 bases from J, with 19 bases between.

The chain recombines TRBV28 with TRBJ1-1, with D uncertain. V was clipped by 2 bases and J by 3 bases, with 7 bases between them. The CDR3 is 13 residues long. Germline V gene data show CDR1 as MDHEN and CDR2 as SYDVKM. The CDR3: CASSLPGDTEAFF. In DNA, the CDR3 is TGTGCCAGCAGTTTACCCGGGGACACTGAAGCTTTCTTT.

The chain couples TRBV10-3 to TRBJ2-7; 12 nucleotides agree with TRBD2. Unmatched junction bases numbered 6, after V lost 7 bases and J lost 5 bases. Germline CDR1 is ENHRY and CDR2 is SYGVKD. The CDR3 consists of 14 residues. The CDR3: CAIKATSGSNEQYF. Written as DNA, the CDR3 is TGTGCCATCAAAGCGACTAGCGGGAGTAACGAGCAGTACTTC.

This chain joins TRBV30 and TRBJ2-3, with 7 bases lining up with TRBD1. Germline loops: CDR1 GTSNPN, CDR2 SVGIG (reference sequence). Trimming at V came to 5 bases and at J to 5 bases, leaving 10 bases not matched to a gene. This CDR3 comprises 14 residues. CDR3 sequence: CAWVRTGHRDTQYF. The DNA for the CDR3 is TGTGCCTGGGTCAGGACAGGACACAGAGATACGCAGTATTTT.

The chain combines TRBV5-1 with TRBJ1-4; D is undetermined. Trimming left V 0 bases short and J 4 bases short, with 10 bases between. The germline V gene has CDR1 SGHRS and CDR2 YFSETQ. CDR3 size: 15 residues. The CDR3 region has the DNA TGCGCCAGCAGCTTGGGTTCGGGATATAATGAAAAACTGTTTTTT. Encoded protein: CASSLGSGYNEKLFF.

V usage is TRBV5-6 and J usage is TRBJ1-6; tentative D call: TRBD1 (5 bases). V lost 4 bases, J lost 4 bases, and 9 bases lay in between. The germline gives CDR1 SGHDT, CDR2 YYEEEE. CDR3 size: 14 residues. CDR3 sequence: CASSPRQYNSPLHF. CDR3 DNA sequence: TGTGCCAGCAGCCCACGACAGTATAATTCACCCCTCCACTTT.

The CDR3 here is CASSGTGFQPQHF. In DNA form, the CDR3 reads TGTGCCAGCAGTGGAACAGGGTTTCAGCCCCAGCATTTT. The chain has TRBV28 and TRBJ1-5; possibly TRBD1 for D (6 bases). The V gene lost 5 bases and the J gene lost 6 bases, with 11 bases spanning the gap. Germline V gene data show CDR1 as MDHEN and CDR2 as SYDVKM. This CDR3 spans 13 amino acids.

The genes are TRBV7-9 and TRBJ1-2; D gene unclear. Germline-derived CDR1 and CDR2 are SEHNR and FQNEAQ (reference sequence). This CDR3 contains 13 residues. Trimming took 4 bases from V and 7 from J, leaving 13 bases between them. The CDR3 region has the DNA TGTGCCAGCAGCTCTAGTCGGGGTTTTGGCTACACCTTC. As protein: CASSSSRGFGYTF.

CDR3 region: CASSLGRQVTDTQYF. The CDR3 nucleotides read TGTGCCAGCAGCTTAGGGCGACAGGTCACAGATACGCAGTATTTT. The chain has TRBV11-3 and TRBJ2-3; tentatively, D is TRBD1 (6 bases). From germline, CDR1 is SGHNT and CDR2 YENEEA. Trimming cost V 1 base and J 2 bases, with 10 bases left between them. CDR3 length equals 15 residues.

This clone was seen only once. This chain joins TRBV12-5 and TRBJ2-1; 12 bases fit TRBD1. Unmatched junction bases numbered 13, after V lost 6 bases and J lost 13 bases. Looked up from germline, CDR1 is LGHNT and CDR2 is FRNRAP. CDR3 length equals 15 residues. Written as DNA, the CDR3 is TGTGCTAGTGGCCGTACGGGACAGGGGGCTAGTAATCAGTTCTTC. This encodes CASGRTGQGASNQFF.

As concerns this clone: Compared with germline, one end of the junction differs, possibly owing to a read error. Here the CDR3 reads CASSWGPTGSKTQYF. The DNA of the CDR3 is TGTGCTAGCAGCTGGGGCCCGACAGGGTCTAAGACCCAGTACTTC. The chain joins TRBV7-7 to TRBJ2-5; 7 bases fit TRBD1. The germline V gene has CDR1 SSHAT and CDR2 FNYEAQ (reference sequence). The CDR3 extends over 15 amino acids.

CDR3 bases: TGTGCCAGCAGCCAAGATTTAGCGGGGGGCACAGATACGCAGTATTTT. This translates into CASSQDLAGGTDTQYF. The rearrangement uses TRBV4-2 and TRBJ2-3; 9 bases fit TRBD2. V lost 0 bases and J lost 1; bases outside the gene matches: 2. The CDR3 has 16 amino acids. Per the germline V gene, CDR1 is LGHNA and CDR2 is YNFKEQ.